Listed here are 9 T cell receptor beta chains from one sample, sequenced in a study of blood T cells in healthy people across ages. A second PCR, run for about 7 to 12 cycles, used a sample-barcoded 5' primer plus a J-beta primer mix. TCRdb ran MiXCR on the 5' RACE reads and lists one entry per CDR3 protein. The sample yields roughly 2 million distinct CDR3 sequences, 49% seen once. The sequenced material came from blood. The receptor source for this set is a woman in her forties in good health.

In its sample, this clonotype was seen many times. The V call is TRBV20-1, the J call TRBJ2-3, with D possibly TRBD1 on 7 matching bases. Trimming shortened V by 6 bases and J by 0 bases, and 16 bases separated the two germline ends. The CDR3 runs 15 residues. The V gene's germline CDR1 is DFQATT and CDR2 SNEGSKA (reference sequence). The CDR3 nucleotides read TGCAGTGCCCCGGAGGGACAGCTTAGCACAGATACGCAGTATTTT. Amino acids: CSAPEGQLSTDTQYF.

This clonotype was seen a handful of times. The rearrangement joins TRBV7-2 to TRBJ1-2; D is possibly TRBD1 (6 bases). CDR1 SGHTA and CDR2 FQGNSA come from the germline V gene. V shed 0 bases and J shed 4 bases, with 9 bases lying between them. The CDR3 contains 14 residues. CDR3 coding DNA: TGTGCCAGCAGCTTAGCGCGGACAGTCTATGGCTACACCTTC. Its translation: CASSLARTVYGYTF.

This clonotype occurred a few times. The chain combines TRBV9 with TRBJ1-4, with D perhaps TRBD1 (5 bases). V was shortened by 2 bases and J by 5 bases, with 10 bases between the two germline ends. CDR3 size: 14 residues. In germline, CDR1 is SGDLS, CDR2 YYNGEE. CDR3 protein: CASSVGGNNEKLFF. DNA of the CDR3: TGTGCCAGCAGCGTTGGGGGTAACAATGAAAAACTGTTTTTT. The full variable domain, rest sourced from reference TRBV9 and TRBJ1-4, is DSGVTQTPKHLITATGQRVTLRCSPRSGDLSVYWYQQSLDQGLQFLIQYYNGEERAKGNILERFSAQQFPDLHSELNLSSLELGDSALYFCASSVGGNNEKLFFGSGTQLSVL.

This clonotype was seen only once. A read error may produce the germline difference seen at one junction end. The chain has TRBV4-2 and TRBJ2-7, with TRBD1 matching over 8 bases. The DNA end favors TRBJ2-5, so the J call may be wrong. Germline-derived CDR1 and CDR2 are LGHNA and YNFKEQ. The CDR3 contains 16 residues. The CDR3 spells CACSQGHEDRDETQYF. The CDR3 nucleotides are TGTGCCTGCAGCCAAGGCCATGAGGACAGGGATGAGACCCAGTACTTC.

A word on this clonotype: Germline and junction disagree at one end, which may indicate a read error. The chain recombines TRBV7-2 with TRBJ1-4, with D possibly TRBD1 on 5 matching bases. In germline, CDR1 is SGHTA, CDR2 FQGNSA. The CDR3 runs to 16 residues. The CDR3 is CASSFRREPTNEKLYF. The CDR3 nucleotides are TGTGCCAGCAGCTTCCGCAGGGAGCCAACTAATGAAAAACTGTATTTT.

The rearrangement links TRBV12-3 or TRBV12-4 to TRBJ2-4; 12 bases are a match to TRBD2. After removal of 6 bases from V and 8 bases from J, the junction contained 5 bases not matched to a gene. This CDR3 has 14 residues. The chain's CDR3 is CASSKTSGGHIQYF. The CDR3 coding sequence is TGTGCCAGCAGCAAGACTAGCGGGGGACACATTCAGTACTTC.

This sequence joins TRBV4-3 and TRBJ1-6; 8 bases are shared with TRBD1. The CDR3 covers 16 residues. Germline CDR1 reads LGHNA; CDR2 reads YSLEER. V lost 0 bases and J lost 13; bases outside the gene matches: 11. The CDR3: CASSQDIQGAIPPLHF. CDR3 nucleotides: TGCGCCAGCAGCCAAGATATTCAGGGGGCAATTCCTCCCCTCCACTTT.

This clonotype was recorded a few times. The chain employs TRBV24-1 and TRBJ2-1; D gene uncertain. The germline gives CDR1 KGHDR, CDR2 SFDVKD. The CDR3 contains 14 residues. V lost 3 bases to trimming and J lost 6 bases, with 11 bases between them. The DNA for the CDR3 is TGTGCCACCAGTGATCCCAGGTTTAGCAATGAGCAGTTCTTC. It translates to CATSDPRFSNEQFF.

This chain links TRBV28 with TRBJ1-2; D is uncertain. This CDR3 comprises 12 residues. Germline CDR1 is MDHEN and CDR2 is SYDVKM. Deletions cut 6 bases from V and 4 bases from J, with 9 bases between. DNA of the CDR3: TGTGCCAGCAGGGCTCCCCCCTATGGCTACACCTTC. Encoded protein: CASRAPPYGYTF.